The 28 T cell receptor beta chains below come from one sample, sequenced in a study of spatial heterogeneity in lung cancer. From the 5' RACE reads, TCRdb called clonotypes with MiXCR, one entry per CDR3 protein. The repertoire holds roughly 48,000 distinct CDR3 sequences, 12% seen once, with 42% in the top ten. Time point defined: sample taken at primary tumor resection. No cell sorting; template was whole RNA from tumor, lung tissue or PBMC. Sample: PBMCs, taken at surgery. The receptors were sampled from a female donor with early-stage non-small cell lung cancer.

The chain carries TRBV28 and TRBJ1-2, with 7 bases fitting TRBD1. Germline CDR1 is MDHEN and CDR2 is SYDVKM. The CDR3 consists of 15 residues. The trim removed 4 bases at V and 1 base at J, leaving 6 bases unmatched. The CDR3: CASSSQGQLNYGYTF. The CDR3 coding sequence is TGTGCCAGCAGTTCCCAGGGACAGCTTAACTATGGCTACACCTTC.

The CDR3 is CASSLSSLYGYTF. CDR3 sequence (DNA): TGTGCCAGCAGCTTGTCAAGTCTCTATGGCTACACCTTC. This chain uses TRBV5-6 with TRBJ1-2; no definite D call. From germline, CDR1 is SGHDT and CDR2 YYEEEE. Deletions cut 1 base from V and 4 bases from J, with 8 bases between. This CDR3 spans 13 amino acids.

The chain joins TRBV9 to TRBJ2-1; possibly TRBD1 for D (6 bases). The CDR3 loop spans 14 amino acids. V lost 4 bases, J lost 3 bases, and 11 bases lay in between. Germline CDR1 and CDR2: SGDLS and YYNGEE. CDR3 bases: TGTGCCAGCAGCCTCAGAGGGGGCTACAATGAGCAGTTCTTC. Protein sequence: CASSLRGGYNEQFF.

CDR3 protein: CASSQAGGASNQPQHF. CDR3 sequence (DNA): TGTGCCAGCAGCCAGGCCGGCGGGGCTAGCAATCAGCCCCAGCATTTT. The V and J genes are TRBV7-2 and TRBJ1-5; D is perhaps TRBD1 (5 bases). CDR3 size: 16 residues. Germline V gene lookup returns CDR1 SGHTA and CDR2 FQGNSA. V dropped 5 bases and J dropped 0 bases, with 14 bases sitting between them.

The chain couples TRBV6-2 or TRBV6-3 to TRBJ1-5, with TRBD1 matching 9 bases. J was trimmed by 6 bases and V by 5 bases; bases with no gene match: 8. The length of the CDR3 is 15 residues. Germline CDR1 MNHEY, CDR2 SVGEGT. CDR3 sequence reads: CASSGGQGRGQPQHF. CDR3 bases: TGTGCCAGCAGTGGGGGACAGGGAAGGGGTCAGCCCCAGCATTTT.

The J gene is TRBJ2-3, the V gene TRBV9; no reliable D call. The V gene lost 4 bases and the J gene lost 1 base, with 10 bases spanning the gap. This CDR3 contains 14 residues. Germline-derived CDR1 and CDR2 are SGDLS and YYNGEE. The CDR3 bases are TGTGCCAGCAGCTCGGAAGTGGGCACAGATACGCAGTATTTT. Amino acid sequence: CASSSEVGTDTQYF.

This chain links TRBV11-3 with TRBJ1-1, with D tentatively TRBD1 (6 bases). The germline V gene encodes CDR1 SGHNT and CDR2 YENEEA. Trimming cost V 5 bases and J 3 bases, with 16 bases left between them. This CDR3 contains 15 residues. CDR3: CASSIRTGGDTEAFF. CDR3 nucleotides: TGTGCCAGCAGCATACGGACGGGGGGCGACACTGAAGCTTTCTTT.

This clonotype showed up many times. This chain connects TRBV2 to TRBJ1-1, with D uncertain. This CDR3 region has 13 residues. Per the germline V gene, CDR1 is SNHLY and CDR2 is FYNNEI. The germline V and J ends were trimmed by 8 bases and 6 bases, with 16 bases remaining between them. CDR3 nucleotide sequence: TGTGCCAGCCGGGAGTTGGGCGGAGCTGAAGCTTTCTTT. Its protein is CASRELGGAEAFF. Drawing the rest from reference TRBV2 and TRBJ1-1, the complete variable domain is EPEVTQTPSHQVTQMGQEVILRCVPISNHLYFYWYRQILGQKVEFLVSFYNNEISEKSEIFDDQFSVERPDGSNFTLKIRSTKLEDSAMYFCASRELGGAEAFFGQGTRLTVV.

This clonotype turned up a few times. This chain links TRBV5-6 with TRBJ2-7; a weak D match, TRBD1 (5 bases). Deletions cut 2 bases from V and 2 bases from J, with 11 bases between. This CDR3 has 14 amino acids. CDR1 and CDR2 (germline): SGHDT, YYEEEE. The CDR3 bases are TGTGCCAGCAGCTTTTGGACATTAGCCTACGAGCAGTACTTC. Translated: CASSFWTLAYEQYF.

This clonotype was seen ten or more times. The genes are TRBV19 and TRBJ2-2, with D unresolved. V shed 0 bases and J shed 6 bases, with 11 bases lying between them. This CDR3 contains 15 residues. Per germline, CDR1 LNHDA and CDR2 SQIVND (reference sequence). The CDR3 DNA sequence: TGTGCCAGTAGTATAGATCGGGCAGTCTCCGGGGAGCTGTTTTTT. Protein sequence: CASSIDRAVSGELFF.

This clonotype was counted at least ten times. J is TRBJ2-3 and V is TRBV5-1, with 8 bases lining up with TRBD2. This CDR3 comprises 16 residues. Losses at the gene ends were 1 base for V and 1 base for J; bases not matched to a gene: 5. Germline V CDR1 and CDR2: SGHRS, YFSETQ. CDR3 loop: CASSLQAGARTDTQYF. The CDR3 nucleotides read TGCGCCAGCAGCTTGCAAGCGGGGGCCCGCACAGATACGCAGTATTTT.

This CDR3 is CASSSERTYNEQFF. In DNA form, the CDR3 reads TGTGCCAGCAGCTCCGAACGGACCTACAATGAGCAGTTCTTC. J is TRBJ2-1 and V is TRBV7-2; unclear D gene. Trimming removed 4 bases at V and 2 bases at J, with 9 bases between. Germline V gene lookup returns CDR1 SGHTA and CDR2 FQGNSA. CDR3 size: 14 residues.

V is TRBV7-3 and J is TRBJ2-3, with unresolved D. The germline gives CDR1 SGHTA, CDR2 FQGTGA. This CDR3 comprises 13 residues. With 1 base removed from V and 6 bases from J, the gap between germline ends came to 8 bases. The CDR3: CASSLIAADTQYF. As DNA, the CDR3 is TGTGCCAGCAGCTTAATAGCCGCGGATACGCAGTATTTT.

This clonotype was seen only a few times. The V call is TRBV19, the J call TRBJ2-5; TRBD1 matches at 8 bases. This CDR3 has 19 residues. V shed 5 bases and J 3 bases; nucleotides not matched to a gene: 20. CDR1 and CDR2 from the germline V gene are LNHDA and SQIVND (reference sequence). The CDR3 nucleotides read TGTGCCAGTAGTCATACAGGGGGAGGACTACCCGTTTGGGAAGAGACCCAGTACTTC. Translated, it gives CASSHTGGGLPVWEETQYF.

The genes are TRBV24-1 and TRBJ2-1; tentatively, D is TRBD2 (6 bases). There are 14 residues in the CDR3. V lost 9 bases to trimming and J lost 6 bases, with 17 bases between them. Germline assignment: CDR1 KGHDR and CDR2 SFDVKD. The DNA for the CDR3 is TGTGCCACCCGCGCGAATCCGGAGGGCAATGAGCAGTTCTTC. Its protein product is CATRANPEGNEQFF.

This clonotype was detected only a few times. V gene TRBV29-1 combines with J gene TRBJ2-7, with D possibly TRBD2 on 7 matching bases. V lost 7 bases and J 5 bases, leaving 15 bases between the germline ends. The CDR3 contains 12 residues. Germline CDR1 is SQVTM and CDR2 is ANQGSEA. The CDR3 region is CSAWEGGDEQYF. CDR3 sequence (DNA): TGCAGCGCCTGGGAGGGGGGGGACGAGCAGTACTTC.

The chain has TRBV12-3 or TRBV12-4 and TRBJ2-1; 7 positions agree with TRBD1. CDR3 size: 13 residues. With 2 bases clipped from V and 6 bases from J, the junction kept 1 base outside the gene matches. The CDR3 region is CASSLRQGNEQFF. CDR3 DNA: TGTGCCAGCAGTTTAAGACAGGGCAATGAGCAGTTCTTC.

The sample holds a few counts of this clonotype. J is TRBJ2-1 and V is TRBV12-3 or TRBV12-4; 8 nucleotides agree with TRBD2. This CDR3 has 15 residues. The V and J ends lost 6 bases and 4 bases, in that order; junction bases with no gene match: 8. The DNA of the CDR3 is TGTGCCAGCAGCCGGGGTGGCGGGGGGTACAATGAGCAGTTCTTC. This gives the protein CASSRGGGGYNEQFF.

This clonotype was seen at least ten times. The rearrangement links TRBV20-1 to TRBJ1-4; no firm D call. CDR1 is DFQATT and CDR2 is SNEGSKA in the germline V gene (reference sequence). This CDR3 contains 12 residues. V was shortened by 8 bases and J by 4 bases, with 11 bases between the two germline ends. The CDR3 reads CSPRRSNEKLFF. The CDR3 DNA follows: TGCAGTCCCAGACGGAGTAATGAAAAACTGTTTTTT.

With regard to this clonotype: A much larger clone differs from this one at a single base, so this may be a read error. This chain connects TRBV6-2 or TRBV6-3 to TRBJ2-3, with 9 positions matching TRBD2. The CDR3 has 13 amino acids. Per germline, CDR1 MNHEY and CDR2 SVGEGT. The DNA for the CDR3 is TGTGTCACGAGTAGCGGGGGTGCAGATACGCAGTATTTT. Protein sequence: CVTSSGGADTQYF.

There are many counts of this clonotype. V usage is TRBV7-2 and J usage is TRBJ1-2, with D unclear. The CDR3 loop spans 13 amino acids. Deletions cut 3 bases from V and 3 bases from J, with 8 bases between. Germline-derived CDR1 and CDR2 are SGHTA and FQGNSA. The DNA of the CDR3 is TGTGCCAGCAGCTTTAGGAGTTACTATGGCTACACCTTC. Amino acids: CASSFRSYYGYTF.

The chain is built from TRBV5-1 and TRBJ1-1; 8 nucleotides match TRBD1. The germline CDR1 and CDR2 sequences are SGHRS and YFSETQ. The J segment lost 4 bases and the V segment lost 4 bases, leaving 9 bases of the junction unmatched. This CDR3 has 15 amino acids. The CDR3 DNA sequence: TGCGCCAGCAGCAACGGACAGGGAGGGGTCACTGAAGCTTTCTTT. Amino acid sequence: CASSNGQGGVTEAFF.

This clonotype came up many times. The chain's CDR3 is CASSLKPQGANGANVLTF. The CDR3 region has the DNA TGCGCCAGCAGCTTGAAACCCCAGGGGGCTAACGGGGCCAACGTCCTGACTTTC. The V and J genes are TRBV5-1 and TRBJ2-6; 8 bases line up with TRBD1. V trimming: 1 base; J trimming: 4 bases; junction bases outside the gene matches: 10. The CDR3 sequence is 18 residues long. Germline V gives CDR1 SGHRS, CDR2 YFSETQ.

This chain connects TRBV25-1 to TRBJ2-7; the D call may be TRBD1 or TRBD2 (5 bases each). Trimming removed 4 bases at V and 12 bases at J, with 22 bases between. Germline CDR1 is MGHDK and CDR2 is SYGVNS. This CDR3 is built from 14 residues. CDR3 bases: TGTGCCAGCAGTGGCAACAGACAAGTAGAGGGGTGGTACTTC. Its translation: CASSGNRQVEGWYF.

This clonotype has more than one count but fewer than ten. The CDR3 loop reads CASSGRDRGHEQYF. In DNA form, the CDR3 reads TGTGCCAGCAGCGGAAGGGACAGGGGGCACGAGCAGTACTTC. J is TRBJ2-7 and V is TRBV7-8; TRBD1 aligns across 12 bases. Germline V lookup: CDR1 SGHVS, CDR2 FQNEAQ. With V trimmed by 5 bases and J by 5 bases, 4 bases remained unmatched. This CDR3 spans 14 amino acids.

This clonotype was observed a few times. The rearrangement joins TRBV14 to TRBJ1-1; 8 nucleotides match TRBD1. The CDR3 totals 16 residues. The germline CDR1 and CDR2 sequences are SGHDN and FVKESK. J was trimmed by 1 base and V by 3 bases; bases with no gene match: 7. The CDR3 sequence: CASSQQQGQANTEAFF. DNA for the CDR3: TGTGCCAGCAGCCAGCAACAGGGACAGGCGAACACTGAAGCTTTCTTT.

The V and J genes are TRBV30 and TRBJ2-1; D may be TRBD1 or TRBD2 (6 bases each). The germline V and J ends were trimmed by 4 bases and 7 bases, with 20 bases remaining between them. Germline CDR1 and CDR2: GTSNPN and SVGIG (reference sequence). CDR3 size: 15 residues. The CDR3 nucleotides are TGTGCCTGGACCCCGAAGGGGGGTTCGAGGAATGAGCAGTTCTTC. Translation gives CAWTPKGGSRNEQFF. Looking up the rest from reference TRBV30 and TRBJ2-1 gives the full variable domain: SQTIHQWPATLVQPVGSPLSLECTVEGTSNPNLYWYRQAAGRGLQLLFYSVGIGQISSEVPQNLSASRPQDRQFILSSKKLLLSDSGFYLCAWTPKGGSRNEQFFGPGTRLTVL.

This clonotype was detected only a few times. The chain couples TRBV5-1 to TRBJ1-6, with TRBD1 matching over 8 bases. The CDR3 totals 14 residues. Trimming at V came to 5 bases and at J to 5 bases, leaving 3 bases not matched to a gene. Per the germline V gene, CDR1 is SGHRS and CDR2 is YFSETQ. This CDR3 is CASSWGQDNSPLHF. The CDR3 coding sequence is TGCGCCAGCAGTTGGGGACAGGATAATTCACCCCTCCACTTT.